These 13 T cell receptor beta chains were sequenced from one sample in a study of T cells after yellow fever vaccination. MiXCR, run by TCRdb on the 5' RACE reads, gives a single entry per CDR3 protein. The sample records about 630,000 distinct CDR3 sequences, around an eighth being singletons. The source material was PBMCs, sampled on the day of the yellow fever booster vaccination. These receptors all come from a man aged 25-40 years who received the YFV17D yellow fever vaccine.

This clonotype was seen a few times. V gene TRBV3-1 combines with J gene TRBJ1-2; D remains ambiguous. CDR1 LGHDT and CDR2 YNNKEL come from the germline V gene (reference sequence). Deletions cut 3 bases from V and 7 bases from J, with 12 bases between. This CDR3 is built from 13 residues. CDR3 in DNA: TGTGCCAGCAGCCACACCAGGATGGTTGGCTACACCTTC. Amino acid sequence: CASSHTRMVGYTF.

This sequence joins TRBV20-1 and TRBJ1-1, with D perhaps TRBD1 (6 bases). Germline CDR1 and CDR2: DFQATT and SNEGSKA (reference sequence). The CDR3 loop spans 11 amino acids. The CDR3 protein is CRGGGNTEAFF. CDR3 DNA sequence: TGCAGGGGAGGGGGGAACACTGAAGCTTTCTTT.

V usage is TRBV7-9 and J usage is TRBJ1-4, with 7 bases fitting TRBD1. This CDR3 has 16 residues. V gave up 5 bases and J gave up 6 bases; unmatched junction bases: 12. Germline V gene sequence: CDR1 SEHNR, CDR2 FQNEAQ (reference sequence). This CDR3 is CASSQISGGSDEKLFF. In DNA form, the CDR3 reads TGTGCCAGCAGCCAGATCTCAGGGGGGTCGGATGAAAAACTGTTTTTT.

This clonotype was counted only a few times. The genes are TRBV5-1 and TRBJ2-5; perhaps TRBD2 as D (5 bases). Germline CDR1 reads SGHRS; CDR2 reads YFSETQ. This CDR3 region has 15 residues. Trimming cost V 1 base and J 1 base, with 11 bases left between them. The CDR3 sequence is CASSLSGTSQETQYF. The CDR3 DNA sequence: TGCGCCAGCAGCTTGAGCGGTACTTCCCAAGAGACCCAGTACTTC.

This clonotype was counted only a few times. Here the CDR3 reads CASRLQGASTDTQYF. The CDR3 DNA follows: TGTGCCAGCAGGCTACAGGGGGCTTCGACAGATACGCAGTATTTT. The chain combines TRBV6-1 with TRBJ2-3; 9 positions match TRBD1. The J segment lost 3 bases and the V segment lost 6 bases, leaving 7 bases of the junction unmatched. Germline V gene sequence: CDR1 MNHNS, CDR2 SASEGT. The CDR3 has 15 amino acids.

The J gene is TRBJ2-5, the V gene TRBV19; 7 nucleotides match TRBD2. This CDR3 region has 16 residues. V shed 1 base, J shed 4 bases, and the junction held 9 bases outside the gene matches. Germline lookup yields CDR1 LNHDA and CDR2 SQIVND (reference sequence). The CDR3 reads CASSIGASGVGETQYF. CDR3 in DNA: TGTGCCAGTAGTATAGGGGCTAGCGGAGTAGGAGAGACCCAGTACTTC.

The gene calls are TRBV7-9 and TRBJ1-5; tentatively, D is TRBD1 (5 bases). With 5 bases removed from V and 0 bases from J, the gap between germline ends came to 17 bases. The CDR3 has 17 residues. CDR1 and CDR2 (germline): SEHNR, FQNEAQ (reference sequence). Here the CDR3 reads CASSPGDLALSNQPQHF. CDR3 bases: TGTGCCAGCAGCCCGGGGGACCTAGCCCTTAGCAATCAGCCCCAGCATTTT.

The chain carries TRBV5-1 and TRBJ2-1; no definite D call. CDR3 length equals 13 residues. Germline V gives CDR1 SGHRS, CDR2 YFSETQ. The V gene lost 4 bases and the J gene lost 5 bases, with 10 bases spanning the gap. The CDR3 sequence: CASSPAGHNEQFF. In DNA, the CDR3 is TGCGCCAGCAGCCCCGCAGGTCACAATGAGCAGTTCTTC.

There are many counts of this clonotype. The chain couples TRBV9 to TRBJ2-1; TRBD2 agrees at 8 bases. CDR3 length: 14 amino acids. CDR1 is SGDLS and CDR2 is YYNGEE in the germline V gene. Losses at the gene ends were 4 bases for V and 7 bases for J; bases not matched to a gene: 7. This CDR3 is CASSPGLGQNEQFF. The CDR3 nucleotides read TGTGCCAGCAGCCCGGGACTAGGACAGAATGAGCAGTTCTTC.

This clonotype showed up just a few times. This chain joins TRBV20-1 and TRBJ2-7, with 8 bases matching TRBD2. The CDR3 runs 15 residues. Trimming cost V 5 bases and J 2 bases; bases outside gene matches: 11. Germline V CDR1 and CDR2: DFQATT, SNEGSKA (reference sequence). The CDR3 region has the DNA TGCAGTGCTCCCGCCCAAACTAGCGGAGCCTACGAGCAGTACTTC. The encoded protein is CSAPAQTSGAYEQYF.

This clonotype was counted a few times. CDR3 amino acids: CASSLGTSRGYTF. As DNA, the CDR3 is TGTGCCAGCAGCCTGGGGACATCGCGGGGCTACACCTTC. V and J are TRBV7-2 and TRBJ1-2; D may be TRBD1 (6 bases). There are 13 residues in the CDR3. CDR1 is SGHTA and CDR2 is FQGNSA in the germline V gene. V shed 5 bases and J shed 8 bases, with 15 bases lying between them.

This chain connects TRBV7-9 to TRBJ2-1, with 9 bases fitting TRBD1. The germline gives CDR1 SEHNR, CDR2 FQNEAQ (reference sequence). J lost 3 bases, V lost 6 bases, and 9 bases had no gene match. The CDR3 is 16 amino acids. CDR3 loop: CASSPSGTGIYNEQFF. The CDR3 DNA reads TGTGCCAGCAGTCCATCCGGGACAGGGATCTACAATGAGCAGTTCTTC.

This clonotype has a count of ten or more. The chain combines TRBV5-1 with TRBJ2-2, with TRBD1 matching 9 bases. The CDR3 sequence is 14 residues long. Germline trimming cut 4 bases from V and 6 bases from J; bases unmatched to any gene: 4. The germline gives CDR1 SGHRS, CDR2 YFSETQ. CDR3 region: CASSPGQGSGELFF. The CDR3 coding sequence is TGCGCCAGCAGCCCGGGACAGGGTTCCGGGGAGCTGTTTTTT.